Each of the 23 T cell receptor beta chains below was sequenced from the same sample in a study of long-term antiretroviral therapy in people with HIV. An immunoSEQ assay, version v3.0, was performed at survey level. Measured with immunoSEQ multiplex PCR; TCRdb has only the in-frame clones, and not every one. The sample contains fewer than 15,000 clones, around 77% of which appear only once. Here the sequenced sample was unsorted PBMCs, taken 1.3 years after starting antiretroviral therapy. The receptors shown here come from a woman younger than 30 with HIV.

The gene calls are TRBV4-3 and TRBJ1-4, with 7 bases aligning to TRBD1. The CDR3 is 17 residues long. V lost 2 bases to trimming and J lost 7 bases; unmatched junction nucleotides: 13. CDR1 is LGHNA, CDR2 YSLEER, per germline. The CDR3, as DNA: TGCGCCAGCAGCCAAAGGGGGACAGCCCCTATAGGTGAAAAACTGTTTTTT. It encodes CASSQRGTAPIGEKLFF.

This clone was counted a single time. The J gene is TRBJ2-3, the V gene TRBV30; D unclear. This CDR3 is built from 14 residues. Between the trimmed V and J ends, which lost 3 bases and 2 bases, there was a span of 12 bases. CDR1 is GTSNPN, CDR2 SVGIG, per germline (reference sequence). In nucleotides, the CDR3 is TGTGCCTGGAGGGGCTCGCTCTTCACAGATACGCAGTATTTT. Translating it yields CAWRGSLFTDTQYF.

The J gene is TRBJ2-2, the V gene TRBV5-1; 7 positions agree with TRBD2. J lost 5 bases, V lost 4 bases, and 2 bases had no gene match. There are 13 residues in the CDR3. Germline V gives CDR1 SGHRS, CDR2 YFSETQ. The chain's CDR3 is CASSSSGTGELFF. Here the CDR3 DNA reads TGCGCCAGCAGCAGTAGCGGGACCGGGGAGCTGTTTTTT.

The chain recombines TRBV11-2 with TRBJ2-7; TRBD2 is a possible D gene (6 bases). Trimming shortened V by 5 bases and J by 5 bases, and 13 bases separated the two germline ends. Germline CDR1 reads SGHAT; CDR2 reads FQNNGV. The CDR3 is 13 residues long. DNA for the CDR3: TGTGCCAGCAGCGGGGATTGGGGGGACGAGCAGTACTTC. The encoded protein is CASSGDWGDEQYF. Full variable domain (rest looked up from reference TRBV11-2 and TRBJ2-7): EAGVAQSPRYKIIEKRQSVAFWCNPISGHATLYWYQQILGQGPKLLIQFQNNGVVDDSQLPKDRFSAERLKGVDSTLKIQPAKLEDSAVYLCASSGDWGDEQYFGPGTRLTVT.

The rearrangement links TRBV10-3 to TRBJ2-2; 10 nucleotides agree with TRBD2. There are 16 residues in the CDR3. The V gene end was trimmed by 6 bases and the J gene end by 0 bases; junction bases not matched to a gene: 4. Germline lookup yields CDR1 ENHRY and CDR2 SYGVKD. The CDR3 DNA follows: TGTGCCATCAGCGCCGGGACTAGCGCGAACACCGGGGAGCTGTTTTTT. Translating it yields CAISAGTSANTGELFF.

The chain links TRBV10-3 to TRBJ2-7; TRBD1 agrees at 10 bases. The ends lost 0 bases at V and 11 bases at J; junction bases unmatched: 4. Germline CDR1 ENHRY, CDR2 SYGVKD. CDR3 length equals 13 residues. CDR3 nucleotides: TGTGCCATCAGTGAGTCAGGGACAGGGGTCGAGTACTTC. Translated, it gives CAISESGTGVEYF.

This clone has a handful of counts. The chain couples TRBV19 to TRBJ2-1, with TRBD1 as a possible D gene (5 bases). CDR1 and CDR2 from the germline V gene are LNHDA and SQIVND (reference sequence). With 5 bases removed from V and 5 bases from J, the gap between germline ends came to 16 bases. The CDR3 is made up of 15 amino acids. The CDR3 nucleotides are TGTGCCAGTAGTCCCCAGGCTGCAGGGAACAATGAGCAGTTCTTC. Its protein product is CASSPQAAGNNEQFF.

This chain uses TRBV11-2 with TRBJ2-3; the D is unclear. The CDR3 has 13 amino acids. In germline, CDR1 is SGHAT, CDR2 FQNNGV. V lost 3 bases to trimming and J lost 4 bases, with 8 bases between them. For the CDR3, the DNA is TGTGCCAGCAGCTTCTCTGGGGCAGATACGCAGTATTTT. Its protein is CASSFSGADTQYF.

This chain uses TRBV28 with TRBJ1-5; D may be TRBD1 (5 bases). Germline V gives CDR1 MDHEN, CDR2 SYDVKM. The ends were cut back, 10 bases at V and 6 bases at J, with 16 bases in the middle. The CDR3 loop spans 13 amino acids. CDR3 sequence reads: CATRDESGQPQHF. The DNA of the CDR3 is TGTGCCACCCGGGACGAAAGCGGTCAGCCCCAGCATTTT.

The chain combines TRBV7-9 with TRBJ1-1; the match to TRBD1 covers 7 bases. CDR1 and CDR2 (germline): SEHNR, FQNEAQ (reference sequence). J lost 1 base, V lost 4 bases, and 6 bases had no gene match. The CDR3 runs 15 residues. DNA for the CDR3: TGTGCCAGCAGCTCGGGACAGACTTGGAACACTGAAGCTTTCTTT. Translating it yields CASSSGQTWNTEAFF.

The chain has TRBV25-1 and TRBJ1-3; D not certain. Trimming cost V 7 bases and J 0 bases, with 7 bases left between them. CDR3 length: 13 residues. Germline CDR1 MGHDK, CDR2 SYGVNS. The CDR3 reads CASTGPSGNTIYF. CDR3 coding DNA: TGTGCCAGCACCGGACCCTCTGGAAACACCATATATTTT. Drawing the rest from reference TRBV25-1 and TRBJ1-3, the complete variable domain is EADIYQTPRYLVIGTGKKITLECSQTMGHDKMYWYQQDPGMELHLIHYSYGVNSTEKGDLSSESTVSRIRTEHFPLTLESARPSHTSQYLCASTGPSGNTIYFGEGSWLTVV.

The chain couples TRBV6-6 to TRBJ2-7; tentatively, D is TRBD2 (6 bases). V was clipped by 6 bases and J by 4 bases, with 10 bases between them. There are 12 residues in the CDR3. CDR1 is MNHNY and CDR2 is SVGAGI in the germline V gene (reference sequence). Written as DNA, the CDR3 is TGTGCCAGCAGAGCGGGCCGTTACGAGCAGTACTTC. Translation: CASRAGRYEQYF.

In its sample, this clone was seen a few times. This chain links TRBV6-5 with TRBJ1-5; D is unresolved. The length of the CDR3 is 14 residues. The germline gives CDR1 MNHEY, CDR2 SVGAGI. V was pared by 6 bases and J by 6 bases, with 15 bases between. The CDR3 spells CASSPGPRGQPQHF. DNA for the CDR3: TGTGCCAGCAGCCCTGGCCCGCGAGGTCAGCCCCAGCATTTT.

The rearrangement joins TRBV27 to TRBJ1-3; no firm D call. In germline, CDR1 is MNHEY, CDR2 SMNVEV (reference sequence). This CDR3 has 14 amino acids. The ends were cut back, 4 bases at V and 3 bases at J, with 10 bases in the middle. CDR3 sequence reads: CASSSEGVGNTIYF. The CDR3 region has the DNA TGTGCCAGCAGTTCCGAAGGAGTTGGAAACACCATATATTTT.

This chain uses TRBV7-9 with TRBJ2-1; 8 bases are shared with TRBD2. CDR1 and CDR2 (germline): SEHNR, FQNEAQ (reference sequence). V lost 1 base to trimming and J lost 16 bases; unmatched junction nucleotides: 12. The CDR3 has 14 amino acids. The CDR3 bases are TGTGCCAGCAGCTTAGATCTTGGAGCGGGAGACGTATTCTTC. Translated, it gives CASSLDLGAGDVFF.

The rearrangement joins TRBV19 to TRBJ2-3; TRBD1 or TRBD2 may be the D gene (6 bases each). Trimming took off 6 bases at V and 4 bases at J, with 20 bases between the two ends. The CDR3 has 16 residues. The germline CDR1 and CDR2 sequences are LNHDA and SQIVND (reference sequence). The CDR3: CASRPLGGGSPDTQYF. The CDR3, as DNA: TGTGCCAGTAGACCCCTGGGGGGCGGTAGCCCAGATACGCAGTATTTT.

This sequence joins TRBV18 and TRBJ2-7, with 9 bases fitting TRBD1. The trim removed 3 bases at V and 3 bases at J, leaving 6 bases unmatched. The CDR3 is made up of 15 amino acids. Germline loops: CDR1 KGHSH, CDR2 LQKENI. This chain's CDR3 is CASSPTGTGRYEQYF. CDR3 DNA sequence: TGTGCCAGCTCACCTACCGGGACAGGGCGCTACGAGCAGTACTTC.

This chain uses TRBV19 with TRBJ1-5; 11 nucleotides agree with TRBD1. The CDR3 contains 14 residues. V was pared by 5 bases and J by 6 bases, with 3 bases of the junction left unmatched. The germline V gene encodes CDR1 LNHDA and CDR2 SQIVND (reference sequence). DNA of the CDR3: TGTGCCAGTAGTTGGGGGACAGGGGGTCAGCCCCAGCATTTT. Translated: CASSWGTGGQPQHF. The full variable domain, in which reference TRBV19 and TRBJ1-5 provide the parts outside the CDR3, is DGGITQSPKYLFRKEGQNVTLSCEQNLNHDAMYWYRQDPGQGLRLIYYSQIVNDFQKGDIAEGYSVSREKKESFPLTVTSAQKNPTAFYLCASSWGTGGQPQHFGDGTRLSIL.

V usage is TRBV5-8 and J usage is TRBJ1-2; D is possibly TRBD1 (5 bases). Germline CDR1 is SGHTS and CDR2 is YDEGEE. The CDR3 extends over 12 amino acids. V dropped 4 bases and J dropped 7 bases, with 11 bases sitting between them. The CDR3 nucleotides are TGTGCCAGCAGCCCTGGGGCGGGTGGCTACACCTTC. It is translated as CASSPGAGGYTF.

The CDR3 DNA follows: TGTGCCAGCAGGGCCCATACAGGGCCCCTTAACTATGGCTACACCTTC. This codes for CASRAHTGPLNYGYTF. V and J are TRBV11-2 and TRBJ1-2, with a weak D call TRBD1 (6 bases). CDR1 is SGHAT and CDR2 is FQNNGV in the germline V gene. CDR3 length equals 16 residues. Trimming stripped 6 bases from V and 1 base from J, with 18 bases between.

The chain uses TRBV19 and TRBJ2-7; D is perhaps TRBD2 (7 bases). Germline V CDR1 and CDR2: LNHDA, SQIVND (reference sequence). The length of the CDR3 is 15 residues. V lost 1 base, J lost 4 bases, and 14 bases lay in between. This CDR3 is CASSIAAGEGYEQYF. For the CDR3, the DNA is TGTGCCAGTAGTATAGCGGCAGGGGAGGGATACGAGCAGTACTTC.

V is TRBV5-6 and J is TRBJ2-2; D ambiguous. Trimming pared 5 bases from V and 3 bases from J, leaving 5 bases between. Germline assignment: CDR1 SGHDT and CDR2 YYEEEE. CDR3 length equals 12 residues. The CDR3, as DNA: TGTGCCAGCAGTAGAGACACCGGGGAGCTGTTTTTT. This encodes CASSRDTGELFF.

There are a few counts of this clone. J is TRBJ1-1 and V is TRBV10-3; no definite D call. The V end was cut by 4 bases, the J end by 4 bases, with 13 bases between. The germline V gene has CDR1 ENHRY and CDR2 SYGVKD. The CDR3 consists of 14 residues. The CDR3 region is CAISARERGTEAFF. The DNA of the CDR3 is TGTGCCATCAGTGCCCGCGAGCGGGGCACTGAAGCTTTCTTT.